These T cell receptor beta chains were read from a single sample in a study of post-analysis software for immune sequencing data. TCRdb used MiXCR to reprocess the PCR reads, holding one entry per CDR3 protein. The sample holds about 770,000 distinct CDR3 sequences; about 43% are singletons and the top ten take roughly 4.9%. The sequencing sample was made of blood. The receptor set was obtained from a girl aged 5-17 years with multiple sclerosis. Both conserved end residues are part of each CDR3. A D gene is named only where the DNA matches it firmly. Rows give clone size only sometimes, using once, few, many, or a class for an expanded clone.

V gene	J gene	clone size	D gene	CDR3 length	CDR3 DNA	CDR3 protein
TRBV7-9	TRBJ2-1	NA	NA	16	TGTGCCAGCAGCCCCGAGGGGGTTGGGGGCTACAATGAGCAGTTCTTC	CASSPEGVGGYNEQFF
TRBV15	TRBJ2-5	few	NA	13	TGTGCCACCAGCATCCTAGCTGAAGAGACCCAGTACTTC	CATSILAEETQYF
TRBV20-1	TRBJ1-6	many	TRBD1	15	TGCAGTGCCCGCCCCGCGGACAGGGGGTCGAAGCCCCTCCACTTT	CSARPADRGSKPLHF
TRBV5-1	TRBJ1-5	few	NA	14	TGCGCCAGCAGCCCCGGGACTCCCAATCAGCCCCAGCATTTT	CASSPGTPNQPQHF
TRBV5-1	TRBJ2-4	few	NA	16	TGCGCCAGCAGCTTGGGGGGCAGTCACCTCAAAAACATTCAGTACTTC	CASSLGGSHLKNIQYF
TRBV20-1	TRBJ2-3	NA	NA	14	TGCAGTGCTAGAGATTTTCTAGAGTTAGATACGCAGTATTTT	CSARDFLELDTQYF
TRBV20-1	TRBJ2-5	many	TRBD2	14	TGCAGTGCTAGACTTAGCGGGAGGTTGGAGACCCAGTACTTC	CSARLSGRLETQYF
TRBV19	TRBJ1-2	few	NA	14	TGTGCCAGTAGTATACAGGGTCTTAACTATGGCTACACCTTC	CASSIQGLNYGYTF
TRBV10-3	TRBJ2-7	NA	TRBD1	14	TGTGCCATCAGTGAACCGGGACAGGGTGACGAGCAGTACTTC	CAISEPGQGDEQYF
TRBV29-1	TRBJ1-2	few	TRBD1	16	TGCAGCGCCATTAAAACCGACAGGGGCGTCAACTATGGCTACACCTTC	CSAIKTDRGVNYGYTF
TRBV12-3/TRBV12-4	TRBJ2-7	many	TRBD1	14	TGTGCCAGCAGTTTGGGACAGGCCTCCTACGAGCAGTACTTC	CASSLGQASYEQYF
TRBV4-2	TRBJ1-2	few	NA	15	TGTGCCAGCAGCCAACCCCTAGAGGCATACTATGGCTACACCTTC	CASSQPLEAYYGYTF
TRBV7-2	TRBJ2-1	NA	TRBD2	14	TGTGCCAGCAGGCGACTAGCGCGCGACAATGAGCAGTTCTTC	CASRRLARDNEQFF
TRBV6-6	TRBJ2-3	NA	TRBD2	16	TGTGCCGGCAGCCCCCGGACTAGCGGGAGCTGGGATACGCAGTATTTT	CAGSPRTSGSWDTQYF
TRBV6-5	TRBJ1-1	few	NA	20	TGTGCCAGCAGTTACGGGGCTGAGGGGGGCATTTCAATCATGAACACTGAAGCTTTCTTT	CASSYGAEGGISIMNTEAFF
TRBV18	TRBJ2-7	NA	NA	13	TGTGCCAGCTCACCGGGGGACCGTGATGAGCAGTACTTC	CASSPGDRDEQYF
TRBV10-3	TRBJ2-2	few	TRBD2	16	TGTGCCATCAGTGCCACCGGGACTAGCGTTCCCGGGGAGCTGTTTTTT	CAISATGTSVPGELFF